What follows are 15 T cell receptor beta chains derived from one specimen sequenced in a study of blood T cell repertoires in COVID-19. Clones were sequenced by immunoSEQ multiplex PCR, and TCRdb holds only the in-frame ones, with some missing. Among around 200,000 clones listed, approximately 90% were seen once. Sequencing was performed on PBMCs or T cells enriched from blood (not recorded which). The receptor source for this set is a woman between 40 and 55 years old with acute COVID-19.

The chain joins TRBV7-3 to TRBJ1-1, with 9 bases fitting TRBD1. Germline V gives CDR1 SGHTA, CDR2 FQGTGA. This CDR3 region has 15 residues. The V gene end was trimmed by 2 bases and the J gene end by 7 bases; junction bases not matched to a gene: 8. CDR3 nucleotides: TGTGCCAGCAGCTTACATTACAGGGGGCAGGATGAAGCTTTCTTT. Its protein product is CASSLHYRGQDEAFF. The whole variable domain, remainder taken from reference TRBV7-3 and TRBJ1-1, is GAGVSQTPSNKVTEKGKYVELRCDPISGHTALYWYRQSLGQGPEFLIYFQGTGAADDSGLPNDRFFAVRPEGSVSTLKIQRTERGDSAVYLCASSLHYRGQDEAFFGQGTRLTVV.

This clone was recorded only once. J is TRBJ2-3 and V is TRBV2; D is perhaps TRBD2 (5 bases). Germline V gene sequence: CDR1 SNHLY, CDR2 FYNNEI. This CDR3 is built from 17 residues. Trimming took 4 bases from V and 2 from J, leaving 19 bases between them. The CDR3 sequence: CASSVILRPGTTDTQYF. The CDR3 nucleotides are TGTGCCAGCAGTGTCATTTTACGGCCGGGAACCACAGATACGCAGTATTTT.

DNA for the CDR3: TGTGCCAGTCGCGACAGGGGCAATCAGCCCCAGCATTTT. It is translated as CASRDRGNQPQHF. V usage is TRBV2 and J usage is TRBJ1-5, with 7 positions matching TRBD1. CDR3 length equals 13 residues. The germline CDR1 and CDR2 sequences are SNHLY and FYNNEI. Trimming at V came to 9 bases and at J to 2 bases, leaving 4 bases not matched to a gene.

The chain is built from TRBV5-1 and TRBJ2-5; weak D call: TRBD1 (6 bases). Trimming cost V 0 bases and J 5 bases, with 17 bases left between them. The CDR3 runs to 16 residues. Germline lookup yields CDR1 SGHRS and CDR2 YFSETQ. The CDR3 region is CASSLAGVRGRETQYF. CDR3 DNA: TGCGCCAGCAGCTTGGCCGGGGTCAGGGGCCGGGAGACCCAGTACTTC.

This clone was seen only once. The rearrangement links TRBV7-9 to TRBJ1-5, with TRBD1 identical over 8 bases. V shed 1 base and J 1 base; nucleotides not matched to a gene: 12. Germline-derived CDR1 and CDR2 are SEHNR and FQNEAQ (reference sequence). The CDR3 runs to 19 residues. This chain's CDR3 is CASSLDPPTGARSNQPQHF. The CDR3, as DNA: TGTGCCAGCAGCTTAGACCCACCGACAGGGGCAAGGAGCAATCAGCCCCAGCATTTT.

DNA for the CDR3: TGTGCCAGCAGTTTAGGCGGGGGGGCCTCGAACATTCAGTACTTC. Translation gives CASSLGGGASNIQYF. This chain joins TRBV27 and TRBJ2-4; TRBD2 matches 9 bases. The length of the CDR3 is 15 residues. The germline V gene encodes CDR1 MNHEY and CDR2 SMNVEV (reference sequence). V lost 2 bases, J lost 7 bases, and 6 bases stayed unmatched.

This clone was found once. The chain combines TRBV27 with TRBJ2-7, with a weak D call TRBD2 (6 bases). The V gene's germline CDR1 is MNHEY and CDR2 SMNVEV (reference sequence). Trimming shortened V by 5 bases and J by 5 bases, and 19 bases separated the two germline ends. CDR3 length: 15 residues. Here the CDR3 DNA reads TGTGCCAGCAGTCCCGCGGGACGGGCCGGCGACGAGCAGTACTTC. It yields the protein CASSPAGRAGDEQYF.

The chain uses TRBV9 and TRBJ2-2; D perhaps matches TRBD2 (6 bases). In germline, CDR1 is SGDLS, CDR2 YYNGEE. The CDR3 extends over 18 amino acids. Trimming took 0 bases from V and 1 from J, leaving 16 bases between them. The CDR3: CASSVASRGAGNTGELFF. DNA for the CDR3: TGTGCCAGCAGCGTAGCTTCGCGGGGAGCGGGGAACACCGGGGAGCTGTTTTTT.

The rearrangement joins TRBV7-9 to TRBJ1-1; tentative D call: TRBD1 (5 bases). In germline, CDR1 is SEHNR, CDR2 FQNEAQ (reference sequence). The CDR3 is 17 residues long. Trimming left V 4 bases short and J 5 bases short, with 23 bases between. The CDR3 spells CASSSLLLGRGKTEAFF. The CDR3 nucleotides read TGTGCCAGCAGCTCCCTACTCCTGGGGAGGGGAAAGACTGAAGCTTTCTTT.

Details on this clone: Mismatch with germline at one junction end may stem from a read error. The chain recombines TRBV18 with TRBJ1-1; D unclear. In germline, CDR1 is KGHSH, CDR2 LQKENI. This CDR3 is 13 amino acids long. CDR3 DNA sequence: TGTGCCAGCTCACCACCAGTAAACAGTGAAGCTTTCTTT. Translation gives CASSPPVNSEAFF.

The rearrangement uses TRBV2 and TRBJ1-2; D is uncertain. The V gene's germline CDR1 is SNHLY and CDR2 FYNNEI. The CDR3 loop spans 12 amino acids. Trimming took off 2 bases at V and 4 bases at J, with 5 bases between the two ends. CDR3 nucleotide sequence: TGTGCCAGCAGTGAACAGTCCTATGGCTACACCTTC. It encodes CASSEQSYGYTF.

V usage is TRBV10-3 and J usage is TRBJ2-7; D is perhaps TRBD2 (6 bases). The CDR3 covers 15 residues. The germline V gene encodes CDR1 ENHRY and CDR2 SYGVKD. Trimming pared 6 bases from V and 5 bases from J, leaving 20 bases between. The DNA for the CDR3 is TGTGCCATCAGGTTTACCGGGACTGCGAGTGACGAGCAGTACTTC. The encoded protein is CAIRFTGTASDEQYF.

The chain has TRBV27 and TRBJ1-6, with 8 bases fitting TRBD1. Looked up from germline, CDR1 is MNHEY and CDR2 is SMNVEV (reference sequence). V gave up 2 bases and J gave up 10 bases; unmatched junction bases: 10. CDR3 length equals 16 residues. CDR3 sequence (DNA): TGTGCCAGCAGTTTACGCCCAGGGGGCGTCGGCTCACCCCTCCACTTT. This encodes CASSLRPGGVGSPLHF.

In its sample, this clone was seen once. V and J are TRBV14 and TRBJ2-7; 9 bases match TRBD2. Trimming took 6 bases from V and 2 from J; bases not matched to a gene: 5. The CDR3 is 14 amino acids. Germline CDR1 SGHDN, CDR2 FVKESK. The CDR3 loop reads CASRAAGGAYEQYF. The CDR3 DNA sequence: TGTGCCAGCAGGGCAGCGGGGGGAGCCTACGAGCAGTACTTC.

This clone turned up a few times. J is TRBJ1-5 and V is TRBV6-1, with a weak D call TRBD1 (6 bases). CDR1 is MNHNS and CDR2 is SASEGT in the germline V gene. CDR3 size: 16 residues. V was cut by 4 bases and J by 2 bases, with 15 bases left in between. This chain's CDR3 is CASSARGATGNQPQHF. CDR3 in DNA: TGTGCCAGCAGTGCTCGGGGGGCTACGGGCAATCAGCCCCAGCATTTT.